This record covers a single T cell receptor (beta chain). The data derive from a study of blood T cell repertoires in COVID-19. Study summary: In each case, the material was cDNA or gDNA derived from T cells, B-cell-depleted T cells, or PBMCs.

Authors' methods: The assay estimated nucleated cells by amplifying reference gene primers. Generated by immunoSEQ multiplex PCR, the TCRdb table keeps only in-frame clones and is missing some. The V and J calls and clone size are taken from that table; D and trimming were inferred from the DNA. The data hold 52,000 or so clones, with about nine tenths observed a single time. The CDR3 is 13 amino acids. V shed 4 bases, J shed 3 bases, and the junction held 1 base outside the gene matches. CDR1 and CDR2 (germline): LNHDA, SQIVND (reference sequence). The Seattle site enrolled patients during active infection and followed them longitudinally.

Sequencing was carried out using peripheral blood. The receptor's source is a man aged 35 to 55 with COVID-19, enrolled during active disease. V is TRBV19 and J is TRBJ1-1, with 8 bases fitting TRBD1. DNA for the CDR3: TGTGCCAGTAGTAGCAGGGGGCACACTGAAGCTTTCTTT. It encodes CASSSRGHTEAFF.